This is a list of T cell receptor beta chains from one sample in a study of T cells in Graves' hyperthyroidism and ophthalmopathy. TCRdb re-derived calls from the multiplex PCR reads in MiXCR, one entry per CDR3 protein. The sample lists over 700,000 distinct CDR3 sequences, around 40% seen once, with around 30% in the top ten. Sequences were obtained from blood. These receptors originate from a woman in her 40s with Graves' hyperthyroidism. Both conserved end residues are part of each CDR3. A D gene is named only where the DNA matches it firmly. Clone size is stated in some rows and not others, as once, few, many or a class when expanded.

>TRBD1|TRBV25-1|many|16|TRBJ2-7
TGTGCCAGCAGTGATACCGGGACAGCCAGCTCCTACGAGCAGTACTTC
CASSDTGTASSYEQYF
>NA|TRBV7-8|many|15|TRBJ2-7
TGTGCCAGCAGCTTACTGTCAGTCGGGATTTACGAGCAGTACTTC
CASSLLSVGIYEQYF
>NA|TRBV4-1|few|13|TRBJ2-5
TGCGCCAGCAGCCAAGCGAGGCGGGAGACCCAGTACTTC
CASSQARRETQYF
>TRBD2|TRBV7-9|NA|17|TRBJ2-3
TGTGCCAGCAGCTTAGCCTGGGGAAGAGCGGGAGGGCCTACGCAGTATTTT
CASSLAWGRAGGPTQYF
>TRBD1|TRBV6-5|NA|14|TRBJ1-2
TGTGCCAGCACTAAACCTGGGACAGACTATGGCTACACCTTC
CASTKPGTDYGYTF
>NA|TRBV19|once|14|TRBJ1-6
TGTGCCAATAGTGAGGCACGGTATGTTTCACCCCTCCACTTT
CANSEARYVSPLHF
>NA|TRBV11-3|few|16|TRBJ2-2
TGTGCCAGCAGCCAAGTTCTTCGAGGGAACACCGGGGAGCTGTTTTTT
CASSQVLRGNTGELFF
>NA|TRBV7-9|NA|15|TRBJ2-5
TGTGCCAGCAGTTTATCGGGACCGCCAGGGGAGACCCAGTACTTC
CASSLSGPPGETQYF
>TRBD1|TRBV7-9|many|14|TRBJ1-3
TGTGCCACCATACTCGACAGGGTTGGAAACACCATATATTTT
CATILDRVGNTIYF
>TRBD1|TRBV7-2|NA|15|TRBJ1-4
TGTGCCAGCAGCGCTACGGGACAGGGTGTTAAAAAACTGTTTTTT
CASSATGQGVKKLFF
>NA|TRBV6-5|NA|13|TRBJ1-2
TGTGCCAGCAAAGAAGGGATTAACTATGGCTACACCTTC
CASKEGINYGYTF
>NA|TRBV20-1|many|13|TRBJ1-5
TGCAGTGCTAGAGTCTGGGGGAATCAGCCCCAGCATTTT
CSARVWGNQPQHF
>TRBD1|TRBV12-3/TRBV12-4|NA|18|TRBJ1-2
TGTGCCAGCAGTCCCATGACAGGGGGCGTTATTTCTAACTATGGCTACACCTTC
CASSPMTGGVISNYGYTF
>TRBD2|TRBV20-1|many|15|TRBJ2-5
TGCAGTGCTCCCTCTGAGAGCGGGAGAAGGGAGACCCAGTACTTC
CSAPSESGRRETQYF
>TRBD2|TRBV29-1|many|15|TRBJ2-7
TGCAGCGTTGCGCAAGATTCTAGCGGGGGCTACGAGCAGTACTTC
CSVAQDSSGGYEQYF
>TRBD1|TRBV4-1|NA|20|TRBJ1-6
TGCGCCAGCAGCCCTGGGACAGGAGCTTCGCTGGTCTTACCAAATTCACCCCTCCACTTT
CASSPGTGASLVLPNSPLHF
>TRBD2|TRBV7-9|many|14|TRBJ2-7
TGTGCCAGCAGCGGGGGGGACCGTTCCTACGAGCAGTACTTC
CASSGGDRSYEQYF
>NA|TRBV12-3/TRBV12-4|few|16|TRBJ2-5
TGTGCCAGCAGTTTACAACTCCTAAACCTCAAAGAGACCCAGTACTTC
CASSLQLLNLKETQYF
>NA|TRBV20-1|NA|12|TRBJ1-4
TGCAGTGCTAGAGAACGGTATGAAAAACTGTTTTTT
CSARERYEKLFF
>NA|TRBV2|few|13|TRBJ1-1
TGTGCCAGCAGTTATGGCCAGGGCCCTGAAGCTTTCTTT
CASSYGQGPEAFF
>NA|TRBV29-1|many|14|TRBJ2-7
TGCAGCTATGCCAGAGGACTTCTCTCCTACGAGCAGTACTTC
CSYARGLLSYEQYF
>TRBD2|TRBV5-1|NA|14|TRBJ2-7
TGCGCCAGCAGCTTGTCGGGGGGAACCCACGAGCAGTACTTC
CASSLSGGTHEQYF
>NA|TRBV7-2|many|15|TRBJ1-2
TGTGCCAGCAGTTACCCGGGACCTATTCCCTATGGCTACACCTTC
CASSYPGPIPYGYTF
>NA|TRBV19|once|13|TRBJ2-7
TGTGCCACCAGCTGGAGCCCCTCCTACGAGCAGTACTTC
CATSWSPSYEQYF
>TRBD1|TRBV12-3/TRBV12-4|many|14|TRBJ1-1
TGTGCCAGCAGTGCACAGGGGACGATTACTGAAGCTTTCTTT
CASSAQGTITEAFF
>TRBD1|TRBV9|many|14|TRBJ1-6
TGTGCCAGCAGCGCGACAGGGGGCGATTCACCCCTCCACTTT
CASSATGGDSPLHF
>NA|TRBV28|NA|14|TRBJ1-2
TGTGCCAGCAGTTACGGGCAAGGGGCGTGGGGCTACACCTTC
CASSYGQGAWGYTF
>TRBD1|TRBV7-9|once|13|TRBJ1-2
TGTGCCAGCAGCCCAGGGACAGGGGTCGGCTACACCTTC
CASSPGTGVGYTF
>TRBD2|TRBV7-3|NA|23|TRBJ2-6
TGCGCCAGCAGCCAAGATCCCGCCTTTGGCTCAAGCGGGAGTTCGTCTGGGGCCAACGTCCTGACTTTC
CASSQDPAFGSSGSSSGANVLTF
>NA|TRBV14|many|16|TRBJ1-2
TGTGCCAGCAGCCCGTCTGAGGGGGTTTATTGGTATGGCTACACCTTC
CASSPSEGVYWYGYTF
>NA|TRBV12-3/TRBV12-4|few|12|TRBJ1-1
TGTGCCAGCAGTATAAGTCTAATCGGGGCTTTCTTT
CASSISLIGAFF
>NA|TRBV19|NA|13|TRBJ1-4
TGTGCCAGTAGTAAAGTTACGACTGAAAAACTGTTTTTT
CASSKVTTEKLFF
>NA|TRBV20-1|few|14|TRBJ1-5
TGCAGTGCTAAATCACCTAGGGGTAGGCAGCCCCAGCATTTT
CSAKSPRGRQPQHF
>TRBD1|TRBV7-9|once|15|TRBJ2-7
TGTGCCAGCAGCCACCGGGACAGCAAGGCCTACGAGCAGTACTTC
CASSHRDSKAYEQYF
>NA|TRBV6-1|NA|12|TRBJ2-2
TGTGCCAGCAGATCCAGGGGCGGGGAGCTGTTTTTT
CASRSRGGELFF
>NA|TRBV7-9|NA|14|TRBJ1-1
TGTACCAGCAGCTCCGACTGGGGCAGGGCTCTCGCTTTCTTT
CTSSSDWGRALAFF